This TCR beta chain was obtained from a study of blood T cell repertoires in COVID-19. Original processing notes: Estimated nucleated cell counts came from reference gene primer amplification. Libraries were prepared by immunoSEQ multiplex PCR; TCRdb keeps only in-frame clonotypes and omits some of them. V, J and clone size are taken as reported in that table, and D and trimming were inferred from the DNA itself. Among 45,000 to 55,000 clones listed, 70% to 85% were seen once. The germline CDR1 and CDR2 sequences are LGHNA and YSLEER. The CDR3 runs 15 residues. The V gene lost 0 bases and the J gene lost 7 bases, with 15 bases spanning the gap.

The TCR originated in a man in his fifties or sixties with active COVID-19. Sequenced sample: peripheral blood. The J gene is TRBJ2-5, the V gene TRBV4-3, with a tentative D call TRBD1 (5 bases). In DNA, the CDR3 is TGCGCCAGCAGCCAAGAAGTGGTAGCAGGGATGACCCAGTACTTC. Its protein is CASSQEVVAGMTQYF.